The subject of this entry is one T cell receptor (beta chain). Its cognate antigen is unknown. This CDR3 comprises 17 residues. The V gene lost 4 bases and the J gene lost 1 base, with 17 bases spanning the gap. The germline V gene encodes CDR1 LGHNA and CDR2 YNFKEQ. This entry comes from a study of T cell responses to AZD1222 COVID-19 vaccine. Study-wide points: After the peak T cell response, and only then, were repertoires sampled. The donor group comprised mostly white British people and more females; the analysis possibly underestimated clonal diversity. Reportedly, nearly half of unique spike TCRs recognized epitopes outside B.1.351/B.1.1.7 mutations.

Generated by immunoSEQ multiplex PCR, the TCRdb table keeps only in-frame clones and is missing some. The profile shows fewer than 200,000 clones, approximately 92% of them singletons. The V gene is TRBV4-2, the J gene TRBJ1-3, with D maybe TRBD1 (6 bases). This receptor was taken from an adult in good health. The sequencing used peripheral blood, collected on day 0 of AZD1222 vaccination. CDR3 region: CASSRNRDKGSGNTIYF. CDR3 sequence (DNA): TGTGCCAGCAGCCGAAACCGGGACAAAGGGTCTGGAAACACCATATATTTT.